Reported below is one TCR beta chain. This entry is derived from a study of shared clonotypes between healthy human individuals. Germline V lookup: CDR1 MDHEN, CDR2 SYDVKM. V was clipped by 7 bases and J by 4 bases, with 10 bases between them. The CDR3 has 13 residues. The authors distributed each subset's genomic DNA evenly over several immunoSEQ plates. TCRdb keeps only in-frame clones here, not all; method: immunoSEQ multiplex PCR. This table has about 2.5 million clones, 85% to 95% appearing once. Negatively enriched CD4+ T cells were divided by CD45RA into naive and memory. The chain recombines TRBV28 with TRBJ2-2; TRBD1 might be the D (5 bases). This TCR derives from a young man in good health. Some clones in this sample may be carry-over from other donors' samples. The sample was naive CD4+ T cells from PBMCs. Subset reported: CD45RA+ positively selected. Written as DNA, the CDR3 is TGTGCCAGCACCCCTGGGGCCACCGGGGAGCTGTTTTTT. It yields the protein CASTPGATGELFF.